The entry below gives a single T cell receptor beta chain sequence along with its context. Its antigen is as yet unknown. Some clones are missing from TCRdb's copy, which holds only in-frame ones; the method was immunoSEQ multiplex PCR. The sample lists about 63,000 clones, about 91% seen once, with roughly 13% in the top ten. The entry originates in a study of PD-1 blockade in mismatch repair-deficient tumors. The study, taken as a whole, reports: Tumor-resident clones, often undetectable pretreatment in blood, expanded then contracted after pembrolizumab.

V lost 5 bases, J lost 2 bases, and 6 bases stayed unmatched. This CDR3 region has 15 residues. CDR1 and CDR2 (germline): SGHVS, FNYEAQ. PCR or immunohistochemistry showed mismatch repair deficiency in every enrolled patient. The TCR-sequenced patients were three responders to pembrolizumab. This TCR was recovered from an adult with mismatch repair-deficient cancer. The chain employs TRBV7-6 and TRBJ2-3; 8 bases align to TRBD1. Material: peripheral blood, obtained 52 weeks after starting pembrolizumab. As DNA, the CDR3 is TGTGCCAGCAGCCCCCGGACAGGGTTCACAGATACGCAGTATTTT. Its protein is CASSPRTGFTDTQYF. Combining the CDR3 with reference TRBV7-6 and TRBJ2-3 gives the whole variable domain GAGVSQSPRYKVTKRGQDVALRCDPISGHVSLYWYRQALGQGPEFLTYFNYEAQQDKSGLPNDRFSAERPEGSISTLTIQRTEQRDSAMYRCASSPRTGFTDTQYFGPGTRLTVL.